A single sample gave rise to the 8 T cell receptor beta chains below, sequenced in a study of CD8 T cells in ankylosing spondylitis. General observations from the study: Ankylosing spondylitis blood appeared to be characterized by a TCR beta motif of about eight highly homologous variants.

In TCRdb, the 5' RACE reads were re-called with MiXCR into one record per CDR3 protein. The data show under 250,000 distinct CDR3 sequences, with 7.3% seen just once and approximately 14% held by the top ten. For these receptors, no antigen is known. The sample was blood, either unsorted or a sorted T cell fraction (not recorded which). The receptor set was obtained from a male donor with ankylosing spondylitis.

The chain employs TRBV20-1 and TRBJ2-7, with D hard to call. V was clipped by 0 bases and J by 1 base, with 7 bases between them. This CDR3 comprises 13 residues. The germline V gene encodes CDR1 DFQATT and CDR2 SNEGSKA (reference sequence). The CDR3 region is CSARERGSYEQYF. In nucleotides, the CDR3 is TGCAGTGCTAGAGAGAGAGGATCCTACGAGCAGTACTTC.

This chain uses TRBV20-1 with TRBJ1-3; tentative D call: TRBD1 (5 bases). This CDR3 comprises 20 residues. Germline CDR1 DFQATT, CDR2 SNEGSKA (reference sequence). Between the trimmed V and J ends, which lost 3 bases and 0 bases, there was a span of 27 bases. The CDR3 spells CSARRIERGMPLLSGNTIYF. CDR3 DNA sequence: TGCAGTGCTAGGAGAATTGAAAGGGGTATGCCGCTACTCTCTGGAAACACCATATATTTT.

This clonotype was counted many times. The V call is TRBV11-2, the J call TRBJ2-3; 13 positions agree with TRBD2. The germline V gene has CDR1 SGHAT and CDR2 FQNNGV. V shed 2 bases, J shed 2 bases, and the junction held 4 bases outside the gene matches. CDR3 length: 17 residues. The CDR3 loop reads CASSLRLAGGLTDTQYF. Written as DNA, the CDR3 is TGTGCCAGCAGCTTAAGACTAGCGGGGGGACTCACAGATACGCAGTATTTT.

This clonotype showed up just a few times. This chain uses TRBV4-2 with TRBJ2-7; 9 nucleotides match TRBD2. The CDR3 has 15 amino acids. Germline CDR1 reads LGHNA; CDR2 reads YNFKEQ. The junction had 3 bases not matched to a gene; V was cut back by 0 bases and J by 3 bases. CDR3 DNA: TGTGCCAGCAGCCAAGAGGTAGCGGGAGTCTACGAGCAGTACTTC. Amino acids: CASSQEVAGVYEQYF.

This clonotype was observed many times. J is TRBJ2-4 and V is TRBV7-9, with D possibly matching TRBD1 (5 bases). Trimming pared 0 bases from V and 0 bases from J, leaving 9 bases between. This CDR3 contains 16 residues. Germline CDR1 is SEHNR and CDR2 is FQNEAQ (reference sequence). The CDR3 nucleotides read TGTGCCAGCAGCTTAGCAGGGGAACTAGCCAAAAACATTCAGTACTTC. Its protein is CASSLAGELAKNIQYF.

The sample holds many counts of this clonotype. The chain links TRBV10-2 to TRBJ2-1; 7 bases agree with TRBD2. The CDR3 sequence is 15 residues long. With V trimmed by 10 bases and J by 4 bases, 13 bases remained unmatched. Germline V gene lookup returns CDR1 WSHSY and CDR2 SAAADI. CDR3 sequence reads: CATKRGTTLYNEQFF. CDR3 DNA sequence: TGCGCCACAAAACGCGGGACTACGCTATACAATGAGCAGTTCTTC.

This clonotype was seen many times. V and J are TRBV9 and TRBJ1-6; D remains unclear. The CDR3 is made up of 13 amino acids. The germline V gene has CDR1 SGDLS and CDR2 YYNGEE. V was pared by 3 bases and J by 10 bases, with 11 bases between. CDR3 amino acids: CASSGGSGSPLHF. DNA for the CDR3: TGTGCCAGCAGCGGCGGCAGCGGGTCACCCCTCCACTTT.

For this clonotype: The junction shows a germline mismatch at one end, possibly a read error. This rearrangement joins TRBV7-7 to TRBJ2-2, with 12 nucleotides matching TRBD1. The CDR3 extends over 16 amino acids. Germline assignment: CDR1 SSHAT and CDR2 FNYEAQ (reference sequence). CDR3 DNA sequence: TGTGCTAGCAGCCGGGACAGGGGGCGAAGGGCCGGGGAGCTGTTTTTT. It specifies CASSRDRGRRAGELFF.